Shown below are 8 T cell receptor beta chains from a single sample sequenced in a study of Tregs in tolerant kidney transplant recipients. Recipients received nonmyeloablative bone marrow transplants from related graft donors, with transient mixed chimerism. Clones were read by immunoSEQ multiplex PCR, and TCRdb kept only the in-frame ones, dropping some. This table lists some 15,000 clones. This specimen was CD8+ T cells from blood (PBMCs), taken 6 months after the transplant. Every receptor here comes from a human patient who received a combined kidney and bone marrow transplant. Some T cells may trace back to the graft donor.

Notes on this clone: The read ends 3 residues shy of where the CDR3 ends; the end is completed using the germline J gene. This chain links TRBV18 with TRBJ2-3, with 11 bases lining up with TRBD1. Germline lookup yields CDR1 KGHSH and CDR2 LQKENI. CDR3 size: 14 residues. CDR3 bases read: TGTGCCAGCTCACCGGGACAGGGGGATCAGCCG. Residues: CASSPGQGDQP. The CDR3, in full, reads CASSPGQGDQPQYF. Drawing the rest from reference TRBV18 and TRBJ2-3, the complete variable domain is NAGVMQNPRHLVRRRGQEARLRCSPMKGHSHVYWYRQLPEEGLKFMVYLQKENIIDESGMPKERFSAEFPKEGPSILRIQQVVRGDSAAYFCASSPGQGDQPQYFGPGTRLTVL.

To note about this clone: The read comes to an end 3 residues before the CDR3 does, leaving the germline J gene to fill in the end. This chain uses TRBV2 with TRBJ2-1, with 10 bases lining up with TRBD2. The CDR3 covers 16 residues. Germline CDR1 SNHLY, CDR2 FYNNEI. J lost 4 bases, V lost 4 bases, and 7 bases had no gene match. CDR3 protein: CASSGLGSGGYNEQFF. CDR3 DNA, as far as it was read: TGTGCCAGCAGTGGGTTGGGTAGCGGGGGGTACAATGAG. Complete variable domain (other parts from reference TRBV2 and TRBJ2-1): EPEVTQTPSHQVTQMGQEVILRCVPISNHLYFYWYRQILGQKVEFLVSFYNNEISEKSEIFDDQFSVERPDGSNFTLKIRSTKLEDSAMYFCASSGLGSGGYNEQFFGPGTRLTVL.

Comments on this clone: The read comes to an end 3 residues before the CDR3 does, leaving the germline J gene to fill in the end. V usage is TRBV19 and J usage is TRBJ1-5; 7 bases line up with TRBD1. The CDR3 sequence is 16 residues long. The trim removed 9 bases at V and 2 bases at J, leaving 13 bases unmatched. CDR1 and CDR2 from the germline V gene are LNHDA and SQIVND (reference sequence). The CDR3 DNA, read in part, is TGTGCCAGCGATGGGACAGTTCTAGGGGGCAATCAGCCC. Translating gives CASDGTVLGGNQP. The complete CDR3 reads CASDGTVLGGNQPQHF.

The CDR3 reads CRRQTAGSGANVLTF. CDR3 DNA, as far as it was read: TGCAGAAGACAGACCGCGGGGAGTGGGGCCAACGTC. The chain carries TRBV20-1 and TRBJ2-6, with D possibly TRBD2 on 6 matching bases. The read terminates 3 residues ahead of where the CDR3 ends, so the germline J gene completes it. Germline CDR1 and CDR2: DFQATT and SNEGSKA (reference sequence). The CDR3 has 15 amino acids.

In the case of this clone: Coverage ceases 3 residues before the CDR3 finishes, and the germline J gene fills in the end. V gene TRBV7-7 combines with J gene TRBJ2-5; TRBD2 aligns across 8 bases. V dropped 1 base and J dropped 4; count of bases not matched to a gene: 8. The CDR3 spans 16 residues. Germline V gives CDR1 SSHAT, CDR2 FNYEAQ (reference sequence). CDR3: CASSLVPAGVAETQYF. CDR3 DNA (partial): TGTGCCAGCAGCTTAGTTCCAGCGGGAGTGGCAGAGACC. Together with reference TRBV7-7 and TRBJ2-5, the CDR3 gives the full variable domain: GAGVSQSPRYKVTKRGQDVTLRCDPISSHATLYWYQQALGQGPEFLTYFNYEAQPDKSGLPSDRFSAERPEGSISTLTIQRTEQRDSAMYRCASSLVPAGVAETQYFGPGTRLLVL.

Regarding this clone: The read stops 3 residues short of the end of the CDR3; the missing end is completed from the germline J gene. The rearrangement uses TRBV5-1 and TRBJ2-5; 9 bases align to TRBD2. The ends lost 6 bases at V and 4 bases at J; junction bases unmatched: 10. CDR3 length: 15 residues. The germline gives CDR1 SGHRS, CDR2 YFSETQ. The CDR3 region is CASKPPAGGRETQYF. The sequenced CDR3 bases are TGCGCCAGCAAACCCCCCGCGGGAGGGAGAGAGACC.

Of note for this clone: The CDR3 goes on 3 residues after the read ends, and that part is filled in from the germline J gene. The rearrangement links TRBV7-9 to TRBJ2-7, with a tentative D call TRBD1 (5 bases). The ends were cut back, 4 bases at V and 5 bases at J, with 9 bases in the middle. This CDR3 spans 12 amino acids. From germline, CDR1 is SEHNR and CDR2 FQNEAQ (reference sequence). The chain's CDR3 is CASSYARDEQYF. The sequenced part of the CDR3 DNA is TGTGCCAGCAGCTACGCCAGGGACGAG.

Remarks on this clone: The read falls 3 residues short of the CDR3 end, and the missing part is taken from the germline J gene. This chain uses TRBV6-1 with TRBJ2-2; D not certain. CDR1 and CDR2 from the germline V gene are MNHNS and SASEGT. The CDR3 has 15 residues. CDR3 loop: CASSASEATNEKLFF. The sequenced part of the CDR3 DNA is TGTGCCAGCAGTGCGTCAGAGGCAACTAATGAAAAG.